Each of the 21 T cell receptor beta chains below was sequenced from the same sample in a study of T cell responses to AZD1222 COVID-19 vaccine. Libraries were prepared by immunoSEQ multiplex PCR; TCRdb keeps only in-frame clonotypes and omits some of them. The sample consists of around 100,000 clones, 90% of them appearing once. The source material was peripheral blood, sampled on day 0 of AZD1222 vaccination. All receptors come from an adult in good health.

The V call is TRBV19, the J call TRBJ1-5; possible D gene TRBD1, 5 bases. The germline V and J ends were trimmed by 6 bases and 5 bases, with 20 bases remaining between them. The CDR3 is made up of 16 amino acids. CDR1 and CDR2 from the germline V gene are LNHDA and SQIVND (reference sequence). The CDR3 loop reads CASRYLASGWDQPQHF. CDR3 sequence (DNA): TGTGCCAGTAGATACCTGGCTTCAGGGTGGGATCAGCCCCAGCATTTT.

J is TRBJ1-6 and V is TRBV3-1 (or the pseudogene TRBV3-2); no clear D. V lost 2 bases and J lost 10, with 15 bases in between. This CDR3 has 15 residues. Germline V gene lookup returns CDR1 LGHDT and CDR2 YNNKEL (reference sequence). This CDR3 is CASSQSPLSQSPLHF. For the CDR3, the DNA is TGTGCCAGCAGCCAATCCCCTCTATCCCAATCACCCCTCCACTTT.

The rearrangement joins TRBV28 to TRBJ1-2; D may be TRBD1 (6 bases). The germline gives CDR1 MDHEN, CDR2 SYDVKM. V was pared by 7 bases and J by 4 bases, with 25 bases between. The CDR3 is 17 amino acids. CDR3 nucleotide sequence: TGTGCCAGCACCCGAGGGGGAGTGCTTTACGATCGCTATGGCTACACCTTC. Amino acids: CASTRGGVLYDRYGYTF.

This chain links TRBV4-1 with TRBJ2-7; 7 nucleotides match TRBD1. Germline values: CDR1 MGHRA, CDR2 YSYEKL. This CDR3 spans 13 amino acids. Unmatched junction bases numbered 10, after V lost 9 bases and J lost 5 bases. CDR3 coding DNA: TGCGCCAGTAGTAGGGGGCAAAAGGACGAGCAGTACTTC. Protein: CASSRGQKDEQYF.

The chain couples TRBV7-8 to TRBJ1-2; TRBD1 is a possible D gene (5 bases). Germline CDR1 reads SGHVS; CDR2 reads FQNEAQ. V shed 5 bases and J shed 6 bases, with 16 bases lying between them. This CDR3 has 14 residues. The CDR3 bases are TGTGCCAGCAGCCGGGGGGGAGGGACGAATGGCTACACCTTC. Amino acid sequence: CASSRGGGTNGYTF.

The chain carries TRBV5-6 and TRBJ2-1, with TRBD2 identical over 7 bases. This CDR3 spans 15 amino acids. Looked up from germline, CDR1 is SGHDT and CDR2 is YYEEEE. V dropped 1 base and J dropped 3; count of bases not matched to a gene: 4. This CDR3 is CASSLPSGLYNEQFF. For the CDR3, the DNA is TGTGCCAGCAGCTTGCCTAGCGGACTCTACAATGAGCAGTTCTTC.

This clone was counted between two and nine times. CDR3 nucleotides: TGTGCCATCAGCCCACAGGGTGGGGATGAAAAACTGTTTTTT. Amino acid sequence: CAISPQGGDEKLFF. V usage is TRBV10-3 and J usage is TRBJ1-4, with TRBD1 as a possible D gene (6 bases). V shed 6 bases and J shed 6 bases, with 14 bases lying between them. Germline CDR1 reads ENHRY; CDR2 reads SYGVKD. The length of the CDR3 is 14 residues.

The chain joins TRBV7-2 to TRBJ1-6, with 8 positions matching TRBD1. This CDR3 contains 16 residues. Germline V lookup: CDR1 SGHTA, CDR2 FQGNSA. V gave up 5 bases and J gave up 10 bases; unmatched junction bases: 13. CDR3 region: CASSQGAQGAGSPLHF. The CDR3 DNA follows: TGTGCCAGCAGCCAAGGGGCTCAGGGGGCAGGGTCACCCCTCCACTTT.

This chain links TRBV7-9 with TRBJ1-2; D perhaps matches TRBD1 (5 bases). Trimming shortened V by 5 bases and J by 4 bases, and 8 bases separated the two germline ends. Germline CDR1 and CDR2: SEHNR and FQNEAQ (reference sequence). The CDR3 extends over 12 amino acids. The CDR3 DNA sequence: TGTGCCAGCAGCGACGACAGCTATGGCTACACCTTC. This codes for CASSDDSYGYTF. Complete variable domain (other parts from reference TRBV7-9 and TRBJ1-2): DTGVSQNPRHKITKRGQNVTFRCDPISEHNRLYWYRQTLGQGPEFLTYFQNEAQLEKSRLLSDRFSAERPKGSFSTLEIQRTEQGDSAMYLCASSDDSYGYTFGSGTRLTVV.

CDR3 region: CASSSNPGDGYTF. For the CDR3, the DNA is TGTGCCAGCAGCAGCAATCCTGGGGACGGCTACACCTTC. This sequence joins TRBV28 and TRBJ1-2, with D tentatively TRBD1 (5 bases). Germline CDR1 and CDR2: MDHEN and SYDVKM. This CDR3 contains 13 residues. V was cut by 6 bases and J by 8 bases, with 16 bases left in between.

The rearrangement uses TRBV7-6 and TRBJ1-1; possibly TRBD1 for D (6 bases). Trimming left V 4 bases short and J 1 base short, with 13 bases between. The CDR3 extends over 15 amino acids. Germline V lookup: CDR1 SGHVS, CDR2 FNYEAQ. CDR3 loop: CASSSPQGWNTEAFF. The CDR3 DNA follows: TGTGCCAGCAGCTCCCCACAGGGATGGAACACTGAAGCTTTCTTT.

The rearrangement joins TRBV27 to TRBJ2-5; weak D call: TRBD1 (5 bases). This CDR3 comprises 15 residues. Per the germline V gene, CDR1 is MNHEY and CDR2 is SMNVEV (reference sequence). V was cut by 3 bases and J by 0 bases, with 11 bases left in between. The CDR3 region is CASSFMDTYQETQYF. In nucleotides, the CDR3 is TGTGCCAGCAGTTTCATGGACACGTACCAAGAGACCCAGTACTTC.

This sequence joins TRBV5-1 and TRBJ2-2; no firm D call. V was clipped by 4 bases and J by 5 bases, with 15 bases between them. CDR1 and CDR2 (germline): SGHRS, YFSETQ. The CDR3 length is 15 residues. In DNA form, the CDR3 reads TGCGCCAGCAGCGTGGACCAGGCCCAGACCGGGGAGCTGTTTTTT. It yields the protein CASSVDQAQTGELFF.

V gene TRBV7-9 combines with J gene TRBJ2-3; 10 bases are shared with TRBD1. V shed 5 bases and J 12 bases; nucleotides not matched to a gene: 5. Germline CDR1 SEHNR, CDR2 FQNEAQ (reference sequence). This CDR3 region has 12 residues. The CDR3, as DNA: TGTGCCAGCAGCGCCGGGACAGGGGAACAGTATTTT. Translation: CASSAGTGEQYF.

The table lists this clone with a few counts. The V and J genes are TRBV7-9 and TRBJ1-2; 9 bases line up with TRBD1. Trimming took 5 bases from V and 8 from J; bases not matched to a gene: 6. Looked up from germline, CDR1 is SEHNR and CDR2 is FQNEAQ (reference sequence). The CDR3 sequence is 13 residues long. CDR3 loop: CASSLGQGYGYTF. DNA of the CDR3: TGTGCCAGCAGCCTGGGACAGGGTTACGGCTACACCTTC.

This clone occurred once. The chain joins TRBV5-6 to TRBJ1-5; D gene unclear. Trimming cost V 2 bases and J 9 bases, with 12 bases left between them. The CDR3 totals 13 residues. Germline loops: CDR1 SGHDT, CDR2 YYEEEE. The DNA of the CDR3 is TGTGCCAGCAGCTTCGGCGGTGCGAGGCCCCAGCATTTT. Its translation is CASSFGGARPQHF.

This chain uses TRBV4-1 with TRBJ1-3; perhaps TRBD1 as D (5 bases). The V end lost 1 base, the J end lost 4 bases, and 17 bases lay between the germline ends. This CDR3 is 17 amino acids long. In germline, CDR1 is MGHRA, CDR2 YSYEKL. This CDR3 reads CASSQVLSGRAGNTIYF. The CDR3 DNA follows: TGCGCCAGCAGCCAAGTGCTTTCAGGGAGGGCCGGAAACACCATATATTTT.

V is TRBV7-2 and J is TRBJ1-5; TRBD1 aligns across 7 bases. The CDR3 consists of 17 residues. The germline V gene has CDR1 SGHTA and CDR2 FQGNSA. V lost 1 base and J lost 4; bases outside the gene matches: 10. This CDR3 reads CASSLGGGRGENQPQHF. CDR3 bases: TGTGCCAGCAGCTTAGGAGGGGGCAGGGGTGAGAATCAGCCCCAGCATTTT.

The chain combines TRBV5-1 with TRBJ1-1; maybe TRBD1 (5 bases). CDR1 and CDR2 from the germline V gene are SGHRS and YFSETQ. The germline V and J ends were trimmed by 4 bases and 6 bases, with 19 bases remaining between them. There are 15 residues in the CDR3. CDR3 region: CASSLTRDASSEAFF. The CDR3, as DNA: TGCGCCAGCAGCCTAACCCGGGACGCAAGTTCTGAAGCTTTCTTT.

The rearrangement uses TRBV2 and TRBJ2-6, with D possibly being TRBD1 (5 bases). Per the germline V gene, CDR1 is SNHLY and CDR2 is FYNNEI. Deletions cut 3 bases from V and 1 base from J, with 28 bases between. The CDR3 spans 22 residues. CDR3 amino acids: CASSDTRTPLSLLQSGANVLTF. For the CDR3, the DNA is TGTGCCAGCAGTGATACGCGGACACCCCTTTCCTTGCTACAATCTGGGGCCAACGTCCTGACTTTC.

This chain joins TRBV5-1 and TRBJ1-2; no definite D call. The V gene's germline CDR1 is SGHRS and CDR2 YFSETQ. The CDR3 has 13 residues. The ends were cut back, 0 bases at V and 8 bases at J, with 11 bases in the middle. The DNA for the CDR3 is TGCGCCAGCAGCTTGGACGGGCGAGGGGGCTACACCTTC. Translating it yields CASSLDGRGGYTF.